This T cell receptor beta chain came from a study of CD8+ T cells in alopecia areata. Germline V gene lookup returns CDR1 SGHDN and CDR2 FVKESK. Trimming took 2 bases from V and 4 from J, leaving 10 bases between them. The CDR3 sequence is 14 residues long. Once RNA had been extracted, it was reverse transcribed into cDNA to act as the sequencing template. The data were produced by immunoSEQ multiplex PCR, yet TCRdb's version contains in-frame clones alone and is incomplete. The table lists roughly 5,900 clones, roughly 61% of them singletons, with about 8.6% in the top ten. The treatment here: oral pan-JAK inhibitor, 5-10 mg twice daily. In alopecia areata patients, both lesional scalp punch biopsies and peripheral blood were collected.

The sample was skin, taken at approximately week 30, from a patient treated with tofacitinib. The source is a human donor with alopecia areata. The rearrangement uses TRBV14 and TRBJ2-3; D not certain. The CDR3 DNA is TGTGCCAGCAGCCAAAGGATAGGTCCAGATACGCAGTATTTT. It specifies CASSQRIGPDTQYF. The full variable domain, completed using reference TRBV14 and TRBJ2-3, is EAGVTQFPSHSVIEKGQTVTLRCDPISGHDNLYWYRRVMGKEIKFLLHFVKESKQDESGMPNNRFLAERTGGTYSTLKVQPAELEDSGVYFCASSQRIGPDTQYFGPGTRLTVL.